These 25 T cell receptor beta chains came from one sample sequenced in a study of CD8 T cells in Susac syndrome. Random hexamers primed reverse transcription of 0.5 to 1 ug RNA. TCRdb itself ran the immunoSEQ multiplex PCR reads through MiXCR, one entry per CDR3 protein. The sample lists 170,000 or so distinct CDR3 sequences, approximately 95% seen once, with 0.12% in the top ten. Source material: CD4+ T cells from PBMCs. These receptor sequences come from a human donor with Susac syndrome.

This chain links TRBV10-3 with TRBJ1-2; no reliable D call. The CDR3 has 12 residues. Germline V lookup: CDR1 ENHRY, CDR2 SYGVKD. V lost 11 bases to trimming and J lost 4 bases, with 14 bases between them. The DNA for the CDR3 is TGTGCCTCCCGGAGGGAAGCCTATGGCTACACCTTC. It codes for CASRREAYGYTF.

This chain uses TRBV6-1 with TRBJ2-7; 7 bases are shared with TRBD1. V shed 5 bases and J 2 bases; nucleotides not matched to a gene: 6. The CDR3 runs to 14 residues. Germline V gene data show CDR1 as MNHNS and CDR2 as SASEGT. The chain's CDR3 is CASSQRQGTYEQYF. DNA of the CDR3: TGTGCCAGCAGTCAACGACAGGGCACCTACGAGCAGTACTTC.

The rearrangement joins TRBV7-9 to TRBJ2-7, with D possibly TRBD2 on 6 matching bases. The CDR3 loop spans 16 amino acids. CDR1 and CDR2 (germline): SEHNR, FQNEAQ (reference sequence). Trimming took 5 bases from V and 1 from J, leaving 18 bases between them. CDR3 amino acids: CASSLGLSLNSYEQYF. As DNA, the CDR3 is TGTGCCAGCAGCCTGGGACTCTCTCTCAATTCCTACGAGCAGTACTTC.

The chain carries TRBV6-2 or TRBV6-3 and TRBJ2-7; D call uncertain. CDR1 and CDR2 (germline): MNHEY, SVGEGT. V was shortened by 2 bases and J by 9 bases, with 11 bases between the two germline ends. This CDR3 contains 12 residues. The CDR3 DNA reads as TGTGCCAGCAGTTACGTCACCCTTGGGCAGTACTTC. Its translation: CASSYVTLGQYF.

V is TRBV28 and J is TRBJ2-6, with D tentatively TRBD1 or TRBD2 (5 bases each). This CDR3 contains 16 residues. Germline-derived CDR1 and CDR2 are MDHEN and SYDVKM. V was shortened by 6 bases and J by 1 base, with 13 bases between the two germline ends. The CDR3 reads CASSTPGRSGANVLTF. The CDR3 nucleotides read TGTGCCAGCAGCACCCCAGGGAGATCTGGGGCCAACGTCCTGACTTTC.

This chain connects TRBV9 to TRBJ2-1; unclear D gene. CDR3 size: 13 residues. V lost 0 bases to trimming and J lost 9 bases, with 10 bases between them. Per the germline V gene, CDR1 is SGDLS and CDR2 is YYNGEE. The CDR3 reads CASSVVQWGEQFF. The CDR3 DNA reads as TGTGCCAGCAGCGTAGTCCAGTGGGGTGAGCAGTTCTTC.

This clonotype was detected only once. The chain recombines TRBV30 with TRBJ1-2; maybe TRBD1 (5 bases). There are 16 residues in the CDR3. V shed 5 bases and J shed 4 bases, with 23 bases lying between them. CDR1 is GTSNPN and CDR2 is SVGIG in the germline V gene (reference sequence). CDR3 region: CAWGGAPGPTPYGYTF. The CDR3 DNA is TGTGCCTGGGGAGGGGCGCCGGGACCGACTCCCTATGGCTACACCTTC.

V is TRBV28 and J is TRBJ2-4; tentative D call: TRBD2 (6 bases). This CDR3 is 15 amino acids long. Germline assignment: CDR1 MDHEN and CDR2 SYDVKM. V lost 6 bases and J 0 bases, leaving 12 bases between the germline ends. This CDR3 reads CASSPGGIAKNIQYF. For the CDR3, the DNA is TGTGCCAGCAGCCCCGGGGGTATAGCCAAAAACATTCAGTACTTC.

The rearrangement links TRBV3-1 to TRBJ1-4; D is unresolved. Per the germline V gene, CDR1 is LGHDT and CDR2 is YNNKEL (reference sequence). Trimming removed 5 bases from V and 3 bases from J, with 4 bases in between. The CDR3 covers 12 residues. CDR3 DNA sequence: TGTGCCAGCAGCAAGTCTAATGAAAAACTGTTTTTT. Protein: CASSKSNEKLFF. The complete variable domain, with remaining parts taken from reference TRBV3-1 and TRBJ1-4, reads DTAVSQTPKYLVTQMGNDKSIKCEQNLGHDTMYWYKQDSKKFLKIMFSYNNKELIINETVPNRFSPKSPDKAHLNLHINSLELGDSAVYFCASSKSNEKLFFGSGTQLSVL.

The chain links TRBV11-2 to TRBJ2-2; 9 bases map to TRBD1. The ends lost 5 bases at V and 5 bases at J; junction bases unmatched: 9. The CDR3 covers 16 residues. Germline lookup yields CDR1 SGHAT and CDR2 FQNNGV. The CDR3 sequence: CASSTRTGEWTGELFF. The CDR3 region has the DNA TGTGCCAGCAGCACCCGGACAGGGGAATGGACCGGGGAGCTGTTTTTT.

The chain has TRBV14 and TRBJ2-3, with 10 bases that match TRBD2. CDR3 size: 15 residues. After removal of 1 base from V and 4 bases from J, the junction contained 2 bases not matched to a gene. CDR1 and CDR2 (germline): SGHDN, FVKESK. DNA of the CDR3: TGTGCCAGCAGCCAAGCTCTAGCGGGGGCAGATACGCAGTATTTT. This translates into CASSQALAGADTQYF.

The chain combines TRBV30 with TRBJ2-1, with 11 bases identical to TRBD2. The CDR3 has 16 amino acids. Germline trimming cut 1 base from V and 4 bases from J; bases unmatched to any gene: 6. The germline V gene encodes CDR1 GTSNPN and CDR2 SVGIG (reference sequence). The CDR3 reads CAWSGASGRLYNEQFF. The CDR3 nucleotides are TGTGCCTGGAGTGGGGCTAGCGGGAGGCTATACAATGAGCAGTTCTTC. The variable domain in full, with the rest retrieved from reference TRBV30 and TRBJ2-1, is SQTIHQWPATLVQPVGSPLSLECTVEGTSNPNLYWYRQAAGRGLQLLFYSVGIGQISSEVPQNLSASRPQDRQFILSSKKLLLSDSGFYLCAWSGASGRLYNEQFFGPGTRLTVL.

V is TRBV12-3 or TRBV12-4 and J is TRBJ2-2; TRBD1 aligns across 8 bases. CDR3 size: 14 residues. V trimming: 4 bases; J trimming: 5 bases; junction bases outside the gene matches: 3. This CDR3 reads CASSYYRGTGELFF. CDR3 coding DNA: TGTGCCAGCAGTTACTACAGGGGGACCGGGGAGCTGTTTTTT.

The rearrangement links TRBV7-2 to TRBJ2-1; tentatively, D is TRBD2 (5 bases). The CDR3 runs 14 residues. The ends were cut back, 1 base at V and 8 bases at J, with 12 bases in the middle. Per germline, CDR1 SGHTA and CDR2 FQGNSA. CDR3 nucleotide sequence: TGTGCCAGCAGCTTAGGTGGTAGCGCGCATGAGCAGTTCTTC. It translates to CASSLGGSAHEQFF.

The gene calls are TRBV7-2 and TRBJ2-7, with TRBD1 matching over 8 bases. Looked up from germline, CDR1 is SGHTA and CDR2 is FQGNSA. The CDR3 runs to 15 residues. Trimming removed 5 bases from V and 3 bases from J; junction bases left unmatched: 9. CDR3 bases: TGTGCCAGCAGCCCCGGTGACAGGGGTGTCTACGAGCAGTACTTC. It translates to CASSPGDRGVYEQYF.

The chain links TRBV2 to TRBJ2-7; D might be TRBD1 (5 bases). Looked up from germline, CDR1 is SNHLY and CDR2 is FYNNEI. The CDR3 sequence is 12 residues long. V was pared by 6 bases and J by 4 bases, with 10 bases between. The CDR3 DNA reads as TGTGCCAGCAGCCTGCAGGGTTACGAGCAGTACGTC. This gives the protein CASSLQGYEQYV.

This chain links TRBV20-1 with TRBJ2-2, with D perhaps given as TRBD1 or TRBD2 (6 bases each). Per the germline V gene, CDR1 is DFQATT and CDR2 is SNEGSKA (reference sequence). The ends were cut back, 4 bases at V and 4 bases at J, with 19 bases in the middle. CDR3 length: 16 amino acids. CDR3 coding DNA: TGCAGTGCTACCGTCCCCGGGGGCCGGGGCACCGGGGAGCTGTTTTTT. It encodes CSATVPGGRGTGELFF.

The chain recombines TRBV7-9 with TRBJ1-1; D unclear. V shed 3 bases and J shed 1 base, with 9 bases lying between them. From germline, CDR1 is SEHNR and CDR2 FQNEAQ (reference sequence). This CDR3 is 14 amino acids long. CDR3 sequence reads: CASSLSRANTEAFF. The CDR3 DNA sequence: TGTGCCAGCAGCTTGAGTAGGGCGAACACTGAAGCTTTCTTT.

This chain links TRBV14 with TRBJ2-7, with 10 nucleotides matching TRBD1. Trimming cost V 4 bases and J 6 bases; bases outside gene matches: 9. The CDR3 covers 15 residues. CDR1 and CDR2 from the germline V gene are SGHDN and FVKESK. CDR3 sequence: CASSLRQGAWVEQYF. CDR3 DNA sequence: TGTGCCAGCAGCCTCCGACAGGGGGCCTGGGTCGAGCAGTACTTC.

The chain links TRBV4-3 to TRBJ2-3; 8 nucleotides match TRBD2. Per the germline V gene, CDR1 is LGHNA and CDR2 is YSLEER. The J segment lost 1 base and the V segment lost 0 bases, leaving 3 bases of the junction unmatched. The CDR3 extends over 16 amino acids. CDR3 nucleotide sequence: TGCGCCAGCAGCCAAGATGGGCGGGGGGGCACAGATACGCAGTATTTT. It yields the protein CASSQDGRGGTDTQYF.

The chain is built from TRBV27 and TRBJ1-5; tentatively, D is TRBD1 (5 bases). CDR3 length: 16 amino acids. Germline V lookup: CDR1 MNHEY, CDR2 SMNVEV (reference sequence). The germline V and J ends were trimmed by 2 bases and 0 bases, with 11 bases remaining between them. DNA of the CDR3: TGTGCCAGCAGTTTAGGAGGGGCAAATAGCAATCAGCCCCAGCATTTT. This codes for CASSLGGANSNQPQHF.

V is TRBV7-8 and J is TRBJ1-2, with TRBD1 matching over 8 bases. The germline CDR1 and CDR2 sequences are SGHVS and FQNEAQ. The CDR3 consists of 15 residues. V lost 5 bases and J lost 4; bases outside the gene matches: 9. CDR3 nucleotide sequence: TGTGCCAGCAGCGTAGGACAGGGACTGAGCTATGGCTACACCTTC. This codes for CASSVGQGLSYGYTF.

V gene TRBV18 combines with J gene TRBJ1-2, with TRBD1 matching over 7 bases. This CDR3 is built from 14 residues. Per the germline V gene, CDR1 is KGHSH and CDR2 is LQKENI. The trim removed 4 bases at V and 4 bases at J, leaving 6 bases unmatched. The CDR3 spells CASSRGGDSYGYTF. The CDR3 coding sequence is TGTGCCAGCTCACGCGGAGGGGACAGCTATGGCTACACCTTC. Looking up the rest from reference TRBV18 and TRBJ1-2 gives the full variable domain: NAGVMQNPRHLVRRRGQEARLRCSPMKGHSHVYWYRQLPEEGLKFMVYLQKENIIDESGMPKERFSAEFPKEGPSILRIQQVVRGDSAAYFCASSRGGDSYGYTFGSGTRLTVV.

The chain recombines TRBV6-2 or TRBV6-3 with TRBJ2-1, with 9 bases lining up with TRBD2. The CDR3 covers 15 residues. V was pared by 5 bases and J by 3 bases, with 5 bases of the junction left unmatched. Germline CDR1 and CDR2: MNHEY and SVGEGT. This CDR3 reads CASSPTSGLYNEQFF. The CDR3 DNA reads TGTGCCAGCAGTCCCACTAGCGGGCTCTACAATGAGCAGTTCTTC.

This rearrangement joins TRBV24-1 to TRBJ2-1, with TRBD1 matching 9 bases. Unmatched junction bases numbered 11, after V lost 3 bases and J lost 9 bases. The CDR3 runs to 16 residues. Germline assignment: CDR1 KGHDR and CDR2 SFDVKD. CDR3 nucleotides: TGTGCCACCAGTGATCCCGGGACAGGGTTCCCCGGTGAGCAGTTCTTC. Its protein is CATSDPGTGFPGEQFF.